This T cell receptor beta chain was documented in a study of cytomegalovirus exposure and HLA in healthy donors. Germline V CDR1 and CDR2: MNHNY, SVGAGI (reference sequence). Trimming removed 5 bases from V and 8 bases from J, with 12 bases in between. The CDR3 sequence is 12 residues long. In the PCR, 60 Vbeta and 13 Jbeta primers were used. Clones were read by immunoSEQ multiplex PCR, and TCRdb kept only the in-frame ones, dropping some. Of 140,000 to 150,000 clones listed, 70% to 85% are singletons. The sequence was collected from a male donor in good health and CMV-seronegative. Input material: PBMCs. This chain connects TRBV6-6 to TRBJ1-1, with unresolved D. The CDR3 nucleotides are TGTGCCAGCAGTAATCAACAGACCGAAGCTTTCTTT. This codes for CASSNQQTEAFF.